This TCR beta chain is from a study of cytomegalovirus exposure and HLA in healthy donors listed by TCRdb under 2017. Regarding the complete study: An earlier analysis of around 600 of the donors reported 250 to 300 Gb of sequence data and some 120 million unique TCR beta sequences from 150 million to 200 million T cells. Roughly 300 gigabases of sequencing data and tens of millions of unique TCR sequences made up an early release that covered several hundred HLA-typed donors. The genetic ancestry cluster associated with self-reported Caucasian donors included around 76% of the roughly 400 genotyped donors. The study aimed to test whether cataloging public T cell receptors could reveal signatures of past pathogen exposure. The T cell repertoires of around 670 subjects were profiled by immunosequencing and related to cytomegalovirus serostatus. A separate validation cohort of 100 to 150 different subjects was used in addition to the 666-subject first cohort. To predict cytomegalovirus infection status, the study combined high-throughput TCR immunosequencing, statistical association of individual TCRs with disease status, and machine learning. A later analysis re-analyzed previously published TCR beta repertoires from 660 or so donors and added high-resolution HLA genotyping to study TCR occurrence patterns. Rather than drawing on any new phenotypic data, the later analysis identified candidate immune exposures from TCR beta sequences and the way those sequences occurred across donors. An earlier analysis of several hundred of the donors applied high-throughput TCR beta sequencing to assess whether each TCR beta V gene segment acted as functional or pseudogenic. Donor age, sex, ethnicity and CMV serostatus were collected together with the repertoire data. A later genetic analysis used genome-wide SNP genotypes for about 55% of the 666 donors, treating that subset as a discovery cohort. Every repertoire in the discovery cohort had been generated on one and the same sequencing platform. Class I and class II HLA loci were covered by the typing at four-digit resolution. Typing coverage differed by locus: A, B, C, DRB1 and DQB1 were typed in about 629-630 donors, DQA1 in 500 to 550, DPA1 in 606, and DPB1 in 400 to 480. Four to six DR-DQ haplotypes were handled as single units for association and clustering, since linkage in the cohort was strong. On average, over 200,000 unique TCR beta nucleotide sequences were sequenced per donor among some 430 genotyped donors of the cohort, with roughly 20% of those sequences being non-productive.

V is pared back by 8 bases and J by 6 bases, with 9 bases lying between the germline termini. CDR1 is given as MGHRA and CDR2 as YSYEKL, both from the germline V gene. Measured from the cysteine to the phenylalanine, the CDR3 is 11 residues long. Only CDR3 DNA is held: 33 bases, read in frame from base 1. This clone was counted between two and nine times. Its antigen is not yet known. It has no much larger one-base neighbor in the sample; base qualities were not kept. General study outcomes and caveats: Sequencing depth was assumed to be roughly uniform across donors in the presence/absence analyses, though that assumption may not hold. The only immune exposure information available for the cohort was CMV serostatus. Because some donors lacked HLA typing at each locus, the association tests relied only on the typed subset. Cytomegalovirus status was reported to be diagnosed by the classifier with high specificity and sensitivity in both the original and validation cohorts. The study listed approximately 150 TCR beta chains as associated with cytomegalovirus. In a later analysis, several top co-occurrence clusters were reported to appear linked to parvovirus B19, influenza, CMV and Epstein-Barr virus. In vitro tests confirmed that three of the cytomegalovirus-associated TCR beta chains recognize cytomegalovirus antigens. A later genetic analysis reported fewer N-insertions in productive TCRs among donors in an Asian-associated ancestry cluster than the roughly 650-donor mean. Most TCR sequences were observed very rarely across donors, whereas some public TCRs were present in many individuals. A later analysis found that most CMV-associated TCR beta chains appeared HLA-restricted, with HLA associations seemingly driven largely by CMV exposure. A later genetic analysis associated a missense DCLRE1C variant with V-gene and J-gene trimming of TCR beta chains, and an independent cohort replicated the association. In a later analysis, HLA-associated TCR beta chains were found to be more clonally expanded and to have lower generation probabilities than equally common non-associated chains. The 87-base-pair reads could not distinguish some IMGT-functional V segments, including TRBV6-2 and TRBV6-3, so those segments were excluded. Linkage disequilibrium might explain the correlated functional status among segregating V segments, but an unknown experimental factor could not be excluded. A later analysis found that TCR association rates varied across HLA loci, with DRB1 alleles showing the most associated TCRs and HLA-C alleles the fewest. Only TCR beta chains were sequenced in this cohort, and the absence of alpha or paired-chain data limited detectable features. Strong co-occurrence of HLA alleles, especially DR and DQ, made assigning TCR associations to individual alleles difficult. A further reported finding was that TCR beta sequences accurately predicted the HLA-A and HLA-B alleles for most subjects in the first cohort. At a false discovery rate of 0.05, a later analysis linked 15,000 to 20,000 TCR beta sequences to specific HLA alleles. A group of highly shared sequence variants was considered likely to be a technical artifact of the sequencing pipeline. It was suggested by the authors that the approach could potentially be generalized to other disease states and immunological phenotypes. Broadly in line with IMGT annotations, most TCR beta V segments showed up in productive rearrangements about 87% or about 30% of the time in an earlier analysis of a few hundred of the donors. The earlier analysis of almost 600 of the donors excluded about 16 rarely observed V segments, including chromosome 9 orphons, because counts were too low.

Preparation of the library involved the immunoSEQ multiplex PCR assay. A mixture of 60 forward primers for TCR Vbeta segments and 13 reverse primers for TCR Jbeta segments was used in the multiplex PCR. The CDR3 region of rearranged TCR beta genes was amplified from genomic DNA with a multiplex PCR assay. The Illumina HiSeq System was used to sequence the amplified TCR beta libraries as 87-base-pair reads. The study's own analysis went as follows. Across the 500 to 700 repertoires, a later analysis counted some 80 million unique TCR beta chains, around 11 million of which were shared by at least two donors. To remove PCR and sequencing errors, raw reads were error-corrected and collapsed into unique sequences using a nearest-neighbor algorithm that merged closely related sequences. To assign V, D and J gene segments, CDR3 sequences were aligned to IMGT reference sequences. For a sequence to be retained, at least a six-nucleotide match to both a V gene segment and a J gene segment was required. Rearrangements were called productive when the CDR3 lacked stop codons and stayed in frame with V and J; all others were non-productive. CDR3 was defined by IMGT convention, running from the second conserved V-encoded cysteine to the conserved J-encoded phenylalanine. The earlier analysis of about 590 of the donors excluded sequences that lacked an unambiguous match to a single V gene segment. An earlier analysis of around 600 of the donors classified V segments as functional when productive rearrangements were above 56.7% and as segregating when the standard deviation between donors was above 5%. A statistical classification framework was developed to diagnose cytomegalovirus status using the catalog of TCR beta chain sequences. A later analysis assigned V and J genes by comparing TCR nucleotide sequences with IMGT/GENE-DB human TR gene sequences. The TCRdist pipeline was used in a later analysis to assign CDR3 sequences and most-parsimonious VDJ recombination scenarios. In a later analysis, each TCR beta chain was defined by its CDR3 amino acid sequence together with its V-gene family, and reads lacking a unique V-gene family were excluded. To address suspected cross-contamination and a sequencing artifact, a later analysis removed approximately 600 highly shared, low-generation-probability nucleotide sequences. A later analysis calculated a clonal expansion index for each public chain from normalized within-repertoire ranks of inferred template counts. In a later analysis, generation probabilities were computed using a VDJ recombination model fitted to out-of-frame rearrangements, and the results were checked against IGoR. Hypergeometric tests were used in a later analysis to score TCR-TCR, TCR-HLA and TCR-CMV co-occurrence, with a repertoire-size bias correction applied to the TCR pairs. To estimate false discovery rates, a later analysis permuted the HLA or CMV assignments 20 times. In a later analysis, co-occurring TCRs were grouped using DBSCAN, with TCRdist sequence similarity added in when clustering inside HLA-allele-positive subsets. For co-occurrence clustering, repertoires with fewer than 30,000 or more than 120,000 public chains were excluded, along with four to six repertoires with anomalous nucleotide sharing. Not all clones reach the TCRdb copy of this immuneACCESS table, which keeps in-frame sequences only. Checked studies attribute under half of the gap to unresolved V genes and leave the rest unexplained. D and trimming were read from the DNA, whereas the V and J calls and clone size are those reported in that table. In all, the sample holds about 130,000 clones, and approximately 79% of those were seen once. 3.5% to 4.5% of the sample is in the top ten clones.

In total, around 600 healthy bone marrow donors made up the cohort. All cohort members were sampled while nominally healthy, although unrecorded immune exposures were likely present. The donor was CMV seronegative and belonged to the group of 352 seronegative cohort members. A peripheral blood sample was provided by each donor, and peripheral blood mononuclear cells were used for TCR beta sequencing. The Qiagen DNeasy Blood Extraction Kit was used to extract genomic DNA from the blood cell samples. This TCR came from a man aged 30 to 45 in good health and CMV-seronegative. The chain couples TRBV4-1 to TRBJ2-3; the D gene cannot be named for sure. Sequenced input: PBMCs. The CDR3 corresponds to CASGSRDTQYF. The nucleotide sequence is given as TGCGCCAGCGGATCCAGGGATACGCAGTATTTT.